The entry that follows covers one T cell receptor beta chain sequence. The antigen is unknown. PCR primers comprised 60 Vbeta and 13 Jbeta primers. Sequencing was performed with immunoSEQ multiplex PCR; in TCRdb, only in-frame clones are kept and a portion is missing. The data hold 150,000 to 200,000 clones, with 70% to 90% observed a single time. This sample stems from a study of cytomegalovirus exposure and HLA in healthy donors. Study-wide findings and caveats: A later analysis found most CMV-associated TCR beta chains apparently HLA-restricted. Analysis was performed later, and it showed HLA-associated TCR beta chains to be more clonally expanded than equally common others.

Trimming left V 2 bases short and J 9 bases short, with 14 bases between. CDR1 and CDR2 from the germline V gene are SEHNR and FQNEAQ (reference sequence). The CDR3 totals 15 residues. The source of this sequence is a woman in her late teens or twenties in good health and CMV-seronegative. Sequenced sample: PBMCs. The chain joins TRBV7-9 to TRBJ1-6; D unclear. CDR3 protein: CASSLSPDRSSPLHF. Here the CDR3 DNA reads TGTGCCAGCAGCTTATCGCCCGATAGAAGTTCACCCCTCCACTTT. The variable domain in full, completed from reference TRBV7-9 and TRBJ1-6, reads DTGVSQNPRHKITKRGQNVTFRCDPISEHNRLYWYRQTLGQGPEFLTYFQNEAQLEKSRLLSDRFSAERPKGSFSTLEIQRTEQGDSAMYLCASSLSPDRSSPLHFGNGTRLTVT.